Listed below are T cell receptor beta chains from one sample, sequenced in a study of T-cell memory formation after mild COVID-19. TCRdb reprocessed the 5' RACE reads with MiXCR, giving one entry per CDR3 protein. This sample has hundreds of thousands of distinct CDR3 sequences; roughly 13% occur once, and the top ten carry about a fifth. The material sequenced was PBMCs or a T cell subset sorted from them (not recorded which). The receptor set was obtained from a man between 18 and 29 years old who had mild COVID-19 (a few samples of this study predate the infection). Cell type and time point are not known. CDR3s include the opening cysteine and the closing phenylalanine or tryptophan. A D gene is named only where the DNA matches it firmly. Size is stated for part of the rows, as once, few or many counts, or as a class when the clone is expanded.

j_call clone_size d_call v_call cdr3_aa cdr3_nt
TRBJ2-3 - TRBD1 TRBV6-5 CASSFEGAYTDTQYF TGTGCCAGCAGTTTCGAGGGGGCCTACACAGATACGCAGTATTTT
TRBJ2-2 few - TRBV2 CASGTTNTGELFF TGTGCCAGCGGGACAACGAACACCGGGGAGCTGTTTTTT
TRBJ1-4 medium-sized - TRBV5-1 CASSLGPSGDGEKLFF TGCGCCAGCAGCTTGGGTCCGTCGGGAGATGGGGAAAAACTGTTTTTT
TRBJ2-2 few - TRBV7-3 CASSSSPLPTGELFF TGTGCCAGCAGCTCTAGCCCTCTCCCCACCGGGGAGCTGTTTTTT
TRBJ2-5 many - TRBV9 CASSGGVFQETQYF TGTGCCAGCAGCGGAGGAGTTTTCCAAGAGACCCAGTACTTC
TRBJ2-1 few TRBD2 TRBV3-1 CASGPGGGYNEQFF TGTGCCAGCGGACCGGGGGGGGGCTACAATGAGCAGTTCTTC
TRBJ2-1 - - TRBV20-1 CSARDRSPDNEQFF TGCAGTGCTAGAGATCGCTCCCCTGACAATGAGCAGTTCTTC
TRBJ1-5 many - TRBV2 CASNREGNQPQHF TGTGCCAGCAATCGAGAGGGGAATCAGCCCCAGCATTTT
TRBJ1-2 - TRBD1 TRBV4-1 CASSHPGEGQIYGYTF TGCGCCAGCAGCCACCCGGGTGAGGGACAGATCTATGGCTACACCTTC
TRBJ2-7 - TRBD1 TRBV12-3/TRBV12-4 CASSFGGTVVEQYF TGTGCCAGCAGTTTTGGTGGGACAGTTGTCGAGCAGTACTTC
TRBJ2-1 - - TRBV4-2 CASSQEGQGKQFF TGTGCCAGCAGCCAAGAAGGGCAGGGTAAACAGTTCTTC
TRBJ1-1 - - TRBV10-3 CAISESPGAVAFF TGTGCCATCAGTGAGTCACCCGGGGCGGTAGCTTTCTTT
TRBJ2-5 few - TRBV6-5 CASSYSSGPGVAQYF TGTGCCAGCAGTTACTCGTCAGGGCCCGGGGTTGCCCAGTACTTC
TRBJ2-3 few - TRBV28 CASKGGTDTQYF TGTGCCAGCAAAGGTGGCACAGATACGCAGTATTTT
TRBJ2-7 few - TRBV4-1 CASSQGGRTSSFYEQYF TGCGCCAGCAGCCAAGGGGGCAGAACTTCCAGCTTTTACGAGCAGTACTTC
TRBJ2-5 few TRBD2 TRBV27 CASSPLPLLAGEETQYF TGTGCCAGCAGCCCTCTCCCCCTACTAGCGGGGGAAGAGACCCAGTACTTC
TRBJ1-5 few - TRBV10-3 CAIRVGDNQPQHF TGTGCCATCAGGGTAGGGGACAATCAGCCCCAGCATTTT
TRBJ2-1 many TRBD2 TRBV6-2/TRBV6-3 CASSYSPSGGYNEQFF TGTGCCAGCAGTTACTCGCCTAGCGGGGGATACAATGAGCAGTTCTTC
TRBJ1-1 - - TRBV7-2 CASSLFRENTEAFF TGTGCCAGCAGCTTATTCCGAGAGAACACTGAAGCTTTCTTT
TRBJ2-3 many - TRBV4-3 CASSQDAGGSTDTQYF TGCGCCAGCAGCCAAGACGCCGGCGGATCCACAGATACGCAGTATTTT
TRBJ1-1 - - TRBV6-5 CASSRTARDTEAFF TGTGCCAGCAGCCGGACAGCGCGGGACACTGAAGCTTTCTTT
TRBJ2-7 - - TRBV5-5 CASSPKAPYEQYF TGTGCCAGCAGCCCTAAAGCTCCCTACGAGCAGTACTTC
TRBJ2-3 - TRBD2 TRBV4-2 CASSQGGDGGATDTQYF TGTGCCAGCAGCCAAGGGGGTGACGGGGGGGCCACAGATACGCAGTATTTT
TRBJ2-2 few - TRBV4-2 CASSQDNWDTGELFF TGTGCCAGCAGCCAAGATAATTGGGACACCGGGGAGCTGTTTTTT
TRBJ2-1 - - TRBV7-2 CASSLSGTRHNEQFF TGTGCCAGCAGCTTATCGGGGACCAGACATAATGAGCAGTTCTTC
TRBJ2-5 - - TRBV7-2 CASSLWTWERTQYF TGTGCCAGCAGCTTATGGACATGGGAGAGGACCCAGTACTTC
TRBJ2-2 few - TRBV27 CASSLTATGELFF TGTGCCAGCAGTTTAACGGCGACCGGGGAGCTGTTTTTT
TRBJ2-3 few - TRBV19 CASSIGRGAHTDTQYF TGTGCCAGTAGTATAGGTCGGGGGGCACACACAGATACGCAGTATTTT
TRBJ2-4 - - TRBV20-1 CSARDGTVAKNIQYF TGCAGTGCTAGAGATGGGACGGTAGCCAAAAACATTCAGTACTTC
TRBJ2-5 few TRBD2 TRBV5-4 CASTLGGALETQYF TGTGCCAGCACCCTCGGGGGGGCCTTAGAGACCCAGTACTTC
TRBJ2-3 few TRBD1 TRBV9 CASSVTPGGPDTQYF TGTGCCAGCAGCGTTACACCAGGGGGTCCAGATACGCAGTATTTT
TRBJ2-3 few TRBD2 TRBV20-1 CRAGLAVTDTQYF TGCAGGGCCGGACTAGCGGTCACAGATACGCAGTATTTT
TRBJ2-2 few - TRBV2 CASSKIDGNTGELFF TGTGCCAGCAGTAAAATTGACGGTAACACCGGGGAGCTGTTTTTT
TRBJ1-5 many - TRBV7-2 CASSLVRNQPQHF TGTGCCAGCAGCTTGGTCCGCAATCAGCCCCAGCATTTT
TRBJ2-3 - - TRBV11-2 CASSYTWDTQYF TGTGCCAGCAGCTACACTTGGGATACGCAGTATTTT
TRBJ1-3 few TRBD1 TRBV20-1 CSAFTGGSGNTIYF TGCAGTGCTTTCACAGGGGGGTCTGGAAACACCATATATTTT
TRBJ2-5 few - TRBV10-2 CASTISGLIETQYF TGCGCCAGCACAATAAGCGGCTTGATCGAGACCCAGTACTTC
TRBJ2-3 - - TRBV2 CASLRWAWQYF TGTGCCAGCCTGAGGTGGGCCTGGCAGTATTTT
TRBJ2-1 many - TRBV7-3 CASSLNPSDEQFF TGTGCCAGCAGCCTAAATCCTAGTGATGAGCAGTTCTTC
TRBJ2-1 many - TRBV7-9 CASSLAVGAGEQFF TGTGCCAGCAGCTTAGCTGTGGGGGCGGGTGAGCAGTTCTTC
TRBJ2-1 many - TRBV12-3/TRBV12-4 CASSPPEDEQFF TGTGCCAGCAGTCCCCCCGAGGATGAGCAGTTCTTC
TRBJ1-1 few - TRBV7-9 CASSPPSGRTEAFF TGTGCCAGCAGTCCCCCTTCGGGGAGGACTGAAGCTTTCTTT
TRBJ1-6 - TRBD1 TRBV6-2/TRBV6-3 CASSYLRDRGLSPLHF TGTGCCAGCAGTTACCTCCGGGACAGGGGGCTCTCACCCCTCCACTTT
TRBJ1-1 - - TRBV5-1 CASSLVTAGTEAFF TGCGCCAGCAGCTTGGTGACCGCGGGGACAGAAGCTTTCTTT
TRBJ1-6 many - TRBV5-1 CASSLNYAGPSSPLHF TGCGCCAGCAGCTTGAATTACGCAGGGCCGAGTTCACCCCTCCACTTT
TRBJ2-1 few TRBD2 TRBV18 CASFSGTSGYNEQFF TGTGCCAGCTTCTCCGGGACTAGCGGCTACAATGAGCAGTTCTTC
TRBJ1-1 few - TRBV4-1 CASSPQAVRNEAFF TGCGCCAGCAGCCCTCAGGCGGTACGAAATGAAGCTTTCTTT
TRBJ2-1 few - TRBV4-2 CASSQETDGLNEQFF TGTGCCAGCAGCCAAGAGACGGACGGACTCAATGAGCAGTTCTTC
TRBJ2-1 - - TRBV7-9 CASSFRGPGSAEQFF TGTGCCAGCAGCTTTCGGGGGCCAGGGTCTGCTGAGCAGTTCTTC
TRBJ1-2 once - TRBV20-1 CSARGNLYGYTF TGCAGTGCTAGGGGGAACCTCTATGGCTACACCTTC
TRBJ2-5 few TRBD2 TRBV7-9 CASSLERLAETQYF TGTGCCAGCAGCTTAGAAAGACTAGCAGAGACCCAGTACTTC